This entry concerns a single T cell receptor (beta chain). Its specificity is unknown. TCRdb reprocessed the 5' RACE reads via MiXCR and lists one record per CDR3 protein. The data show under 250,000 distinct CDR3 sequences, 7.5% seen once. The data stem from a study of identical twins. The study's findings and limits: Cross-sectional statistical analysis, not tracking of the same donors, underpinned the conclusions.

Germline assignment: CDR1 SGHAT and CDR2 FQNNGV. The CDR3 runs to 15 residues. Between the trimmed V and J ends, which lost 7 bases and 1 base, there was a span of 16 bases. The same specimen was also included in a second study, on yellow fever vaccine responses in identical twins.

This chain joins TRBV11-2 and TRBJ2-5; no definite D call. The TCR was taken from a woman younger than 35 in good health. Specimen: memory (CD45RO+) T cells sorted from blood. CDR3 in amino acids: CASTPVAHLQETQYF. CDR3 bases: TGTGCCAGCACCCCCGTGGCCCACCTCCAAGAGACCCAGTACTTC.